These 10 T cell receptor beta chains came from one sample sequenced in a study of blood T cell repertoires in COVID-19. Measured with immunoSEQ multiplex PCR; TCRdb has only the in-frame clones, and not every one. The table has roughly 260,000 clones, 88% seen once. The sample consisted of peripheral blood. The receptors were sampled from a man aged 55 to 69 who had recovered from COVID-19.

The chain uses TRBV15 and TRBJ1-2; no clear D. V shed 5 bases and J shed 4 bases, with 11 bases lying between them. This CDR3 has 13 residues. Germline V lookup: CDR1 LNHNV, CDR2 YYDKDF (reference sequence). The CDR3 sequence: CATSLRVSYGYTF. CDR3 DNA sequence: TGTGCCACCAGCTTGCGGGTCTCCTATGGCTACACCTTC.

This clone was seen a single time. The rearrangement uses TRBV18 and TRBJ1-1; no firm D call. V shed 5 bases and J shed 2 bases, with 9 bases lying between them. The V gene's germline CDR1 is KGHSH and CDR2 LQKENI. The CDR3 contains 13 residues. As DNA, the CDR3 is TGTGCCAGCTCAGCAGATCGAAACACTGAAGCTTTCTTT. Its translation is CASSADRNTEAFF.

CDR3 sequence (DNA): TGTGCCAGCAGCCAAACTAGCGGGGGACCGAAAAACATTCAGTACTTC. Translation gives CASSQTSGGPKNIQYF. The chain uses TRBV9 and TRBJ2-4; 11 bases are a match to TRBD2. The CDR3 has 16 residues. Trimming cost V 4 bases and J 4 bases; bases outside gene matches: 7. CDR1 and CDR2 (germline): SGDLS, YYNGEE.

This chain connects TRBV3-1 (or the pseudogene TRBV3-2) to TRBJ2-2; D is perhaps TRBD1 (5 bases). Trimming stripped 4 bases from V and 4 bases from J, with 13 bases between. CDR3 size: 15 residues. Germline lookup yields CDR1 LGHDT and CDR2 YNNKEL (reference sequence). The CDR3 protein is CASSLGQGGTGELFF. The CDR3 bases are TGTGCCAGCAGCCTAGGGCAGGGCGGCACCGGGGAGCTGTTTTTT.

This chain joins TRBV6-1 and TRBJ1-5; unclear D gene. Germline-derived CDR1 and CDR2 are MNHNS and SASEGT. This CDR3 region has 14 residues. With 8 bases removed from V and 1 base from J, the gap between germline ends came to 12 bases. The DNA for the CDR3 is TGTGCCAGCCAGTCCTTACAGAGCAATCAGCCCCAGCATTTT. As protein: CASQSLQSNQPQHF.

The rearrangement uses TRBV3-1 (or the pseudogene TRBV3-2) and TRBJ2-5, with D maybe TRBD2 (6 bases). The V and J ends lost 0 bases and 6 bases respectively, with 8 bases between them. The CDR3 runs to 13 residues. The germline V gene encodes CDR1 LGHDT and CDR2 YNNKEL (reference sequence). CDR3 nucleotide sequence: TGTGCCAGCAGCCAAGATGGGGGGAAGACCCAGTACTTC. Protein product: CASSQDGGKTQYF.

This chain links TRBV6-6 with TRBJ2-2; D might be TRBD1 (6 bases). The germline V and J ends were trimmed by 2 bases and 4 bases, with 8 bases remaining between them. This CDR3 region has 14 residues. Germline lookup yields CDR1 MNHNY and CDR2 SVGAGI (reference sequence). The CDR3 nucleotides read TGTGCCAGCAGTTACGGACAGCGCACCGGGGAGCTGTTTTTT. It is translated as CASSYGQRTGELFF.

J is TRBJ2-1 and V is TRBV27; TRBD1 matches 7 bases. Germline assignment: CDR1 MNHEY and CDR2 SMNVEV (reference sequence). Trimming at V came to 2 bases and at J to 7 bases, leaving 8 bases not matched to a gene. The CDR3 has 15 residues. The CDR3 DNA is TGTGCCAGCAGTTTAAAGAGGGGGCGGTCGAATGAGCAGTTCTTC. Translated, it gives CASSLKRGRSNEQFF.

The CDR3 coding sequence is TGCGCCAGCAGCCAAGAATTCGTAGGGGGCATTCAGTACTTC. This codes for CASSQEFVGGIQYF. J is TRBJ2-4 and V is TRBV4-1; TRBD1 might be the D (6 bases). Deletions cut 0 bases from V and 9 bases from J, with 12 bases between. The germline gives CDR1 MGHRA, CDR2 YSYEKL. This CDR3 is built from 14 residues.

The V and J genes are TRBV19 and TRBJ2-1; D not certain. The CDR3 has 16 residues. Germline CDR1 is LNHDA and CDR2 is SQIVND (reference sequence). V was cut by 7 bases and J by 0 bases, with 16 bases left in between. The CDR3 DNA sequence: TGTGCCAGTACCTTAATCGGCGGCAGCTCCTACAATGAGCAGTTCTTC. Translation gives CASTLIGGSSYNEQFF.